The 30 T cell receptor beta chains below all came from one sample that was sequenced in a study of monozygotic twins with inflammatory bowel disease. TCRdb reanalyzed the 5' RACE reads and collapses them to one entry per CDR3 protein, without DNA. In total, the table holds about 380,000 distinct CDR3 sequences. The specimen sequenced was blood. Receptors originate from a human donor with ulcerative colitis or Crohn's disease, or a healthy co-twin of an affected twin (not recorded which).

J is TRBJ1-4 and V is TRBV5-8. Germline V CDR1 and CDR2: SGHTS, YDEGEE. This CDR3 has 18 residues. This CDR3 is CASSLAVSAIATNEKLFF.

V gene TRBV6-1 combines with J gene TRBJ2-7. The CDR3 covers 14 residues. Germline V gives CDR1 MNHNS, CDR2 SASEGT. The CDR3: CASSEEIGAYEQYF.

The chain uses TRBV7-9 and TRBJ1-2; as DNA is missing, the TRBD1 call by TCRdb cannot be tested. The CDR3 is 15 amino acids. CDR1 SEHNR and CDR2 FQNEAQ come from the germline V gene (reference sequence). The CDR3 sequence: CASSFLDTSNYGYTF.

This chain joins TRBV12-3 or TRBV12-4 and TRBJ1-2; TCRdb reports TRBD1, a call that lacks DNA to check it against. This CDR3 comprises 14 residues. Here the CDR3 reads CASSFGGQGSGYTF.

The CDR3 region is CASSVIAGGPGTGELFF. The V call is TRBV9, the J call TRBJ2-2; TCRdb names TRBD2, which stays unverified in the absence of DNA. The CDR3 has 17 residues. Germline V gives CDR1 SGDLS, CDR2 YYNGEE.

The gene calls are TRBV11-2 and TRBJ2-2; TCRdb names TRBD2, which stays unverified in the absence of DNA. The CDR3 has 15 residues. CDR1 is SGHAT and CDR2 is FQNNGV in the germline V gene. The CDR3 sequence: CASSLVGVSTGELFF.

The rearrangement links TRBV2 to TRBJ1-2; TCRdb indicates TRBD1, and absent DNA this call remains unverified. The CDR3 is 15 amino acids. Germline-derived CDR1 and CDR2 are SNHLY and FYNNEI. CDR3: CASSETGDANYGYTF.

The rearrangement joins TRBV7-8 to TRBJ2-1; the TCRdb D gene call, TRBD2, has no DNA to confirm it. From germline, CDR1 is SGHVS and CDR2 FQNEAQ. This CDR3 region has 18 residues. CDR3 region: CASSFGVWGAGGHNEQFF.

The J gene is TRBJ1-1, the V gene TRBV5-1; TCRdb lists TRBD1, though no DNA is available to test this call. Per germline, CDR1 SGHRS and CDR2 YFSETQ. This CDR3 is 14 amino acids long. The CDR3 spells CASSHGQSLSEAFF.

CDR3 residues: CASSISFQRNTNTEAFF. V is TRBV19 and J is TRBJ1-1. The CDR3 runs 17 residues. The germline gives CDR1 LNHDA, CDR2 SQIVND (reference sequence).

V usage is TRBV5-1 and J usage is TRBJ2-1. Germline CDR1 SGHRS, CDR2 YFSETQ. This CDR3 region has 18 residues. CDR3 sequence: CASSFSSGIDRSYNEQFF.

This chain links TRBV6-2 or TRBV6-3 with TRBJ2-7; absent DNA, TCRdb's TRBD1 call cannot be checked. The CDR3 extends over 15 amino acids. The germline gives CDR1 MNHEY, CDR2 SVGEGT. CDR3 in amino acids: CASSPRGGRTYEQYF.

The V gene is TRBV14, the J gene TRBJ2-7; the TCRdb D gene call, TRBD1, has no DNA to confirm it. Germline CDR1 reads SGHDN; CDR2 reads FVKESK. The CDR3 is made up of 15 amino acids. The CDR3 is CASSHLPLGSGEQYF.

This chain's CDR3 is CASSQVYQGFADTQYF. The V gene is TRBV5-1, the J gene TRBJ2-3; the TCRdb call, TRBD1, lacks DNA for checking. Looked up from germline, CDR1 is SGHRS and CDR2 is YFSETQ. The CDR3 contains 16 residues. The full variable domain, completed using reference TRBV5-1 and TRBJ2-3, is KAGVTQTPRYLIKTRGQQVTLSCSPISGHRSVSWYQQTPGQGLQFLFEYFSETQRNKGNFPGRFSGRQFSNSRSEMNVSTLELGDSALYLCASSQVYQGFADTQYFGPGTRLTVL.

The V call is TRBV20-1, the J call TRBJ2-5; the TRBD1 assignment by TCRdb is unverifiable without DNA. The CDR3 runs 14 residues. Germline CDR1 is DFQATT and CDR2 is SNEGSKA (reference sequence). The CDR3 here is CSADRGGNQETQYF.

This sequence joins TRBV20-1 and TRBJ1-4; as DNA is missing, the TRBD1 call by TCRdb cannot be tested. Germline V CDR1 and CDR2: DFQATT, SNEGSKA (reference sequence). The CDR3 spans 13 residues. This chain's CDR3 is CSAFMGGREKLFF.

The V call is TRBV7-9, the J call TRBJ1-1; there is no DNA to check the TCRdb D call of TRBD1. The germline gives CDR1 SEHNR, CDR2 FQNEAQ (reference sequence). The CDR3 consists of 13 residues. CDR3 loop: CASSSQPHTEAFF.

The chain has TRBV10-3 and TRBJ2-5; lacking DNA, the TRBD1 call made by TCRdb goes unchecked. Per the germline V gene, CDR1 is ENHRY and CDR2 is SYGVKD. The length of the CDR3 is 15 residues. This CDR3 is CAISDPGQFQETQYF.

This chain joins TRBV5-1 and TRBJ2-3. There are 15 residues in the CDR3. Germline lookup yields CDR1 SGHRS and CDR2 YFSETQ. CDR3 residues: CASSLEVSGTDTQYF.

This rearrangement joins TRBV5-5 to TRBJ2-7; TCRdb picks TRBD2, but there is no DNA to check that call. The germline V gene has CDR1 SGHKS and CDR2 YYEKEE (reference sequence). The CDR3 consists of 14 residues. CDR3 sequence reads: CASRYSGVFYEQYF.

The rearrangement uses TRBV20-1 and TRBJ1-1. CDR3 size: 14 residues. The germline V gene has CDR1 DFQATT and CDR2 SNEGSKA (reference sequence). The CDR3 sequence is CSSNIHGLNTEAFF.

The V and J genes are TRBV2 and TRBJ2-1; TCRdb's D call, TRBD1, is unchecked because there is no DNA. Looked up from germline, CDR1 is SNHLY and CDR2 is FYNNEI. CDR3 size: 12 residues. This CDR3 is CASSSTGGGQFF.

The V and J genes are TRBV2 and TRBJ2-3; no DNA is available, so the TRBD2 call from TCRdb remains unchecked. This CDR3 has 15 amino acids. Germline V lookup: CDR1 SNHLY, CDR2 FYNNEI. CDR3 sequence reads: CASYTRGLAVDTQYF.

The rearrangement joins TRBV5-1 to TRBJ2-4; no DNA is available, so the TRBD1 call from TCRdb remains unchecked. Per the germline V gene, CDR1 is SGHRS and CDR2 is YFSETQ. This CDR3 region has 18 residues. Here the CDR3 reads CASSAGHGGGRAENIQYF.

The chain couples TRBV9 to TRBJ2-7; the TRBD2 assignment by TCRdb is unverifiable without DNA. The length of the CDR3 is 16 residues. CDR1 SGDLS and CDR2 YYNGEE come from the germline V gene. Here the CDR3 reads CASSLSGLAGDGEQYF.

V is TRBV4-3 and J is TRBJ2-2; the TRBD2 assignment by TCRdb is unverifiable without DNA. The germline V gene has CDR1 LGHNA and CDR2 YSLEER. CDR3 length equals 17 residues. CDR3 in amino acids: CASSVRLTSGSTGELFF.

The chain uses TRBV20-1 and TRBJ2-4; TCRdb returns TRBD1, unconfirmable since there is no DNA. Germline V CDR1 and CDR2: DFQATT, SNEGSKA (reference sequence). The CDR3 is 19 residues long. CDR3 amino acids: CSARVPNPARLLAKNIQYF.

The rearrangement links TRBV10-3 to TRBJ2-5. There are 14 residues in the CDR3. CDR1 and CDR2 (germline): ENHRY, SYGVKD. The CDR3 sequence is CAISESTPLETQYF.

The chain joins TRBV12-5 to TRBJ1-2. The CDR3 totals 11 residues. CDR1 and CDR2 from the germline V gene are LGHNT and FRNRAP. The CDR3 sequence is CASGLEYGYTF. Full variable domain (outside the CDR3, taken from reference TRBV12-5 and TRBJ1-2): DARVTQTPRHKVTEMGQEVTMRCQPILGHNTVFWYRQTMMQGLELLAYFRNRAPLDDSGMPKDRFSAEMPDATLATLKIQPSEPRDSAVYFCASGLEYGYTFGSGTRLTVV.

This chain joins TRBV29-1 and TRBJ1-4; TCRdb calls TRBD1, which cannot be checked without DNA. The germline V gene has CDR1 SQVTM and CDR2 ANQGSEA. This CDR3 comprises 14 residues. CDR3 amino acids: CSVEGGAGNEKLFF. The full variable domain, rest sourced from reference TRBV29-1 and TRBJ1-4, is SAVISQKPSRDICQRGTSLTIQCQVDSQVTMMFWYRQQPGQSLTLIATANQGSEATYESGFVIDKFPISRPNLTFSTLTVSNMSPEDSSIYLCSVEGGAGNEKLFFGSGTQLSVL.